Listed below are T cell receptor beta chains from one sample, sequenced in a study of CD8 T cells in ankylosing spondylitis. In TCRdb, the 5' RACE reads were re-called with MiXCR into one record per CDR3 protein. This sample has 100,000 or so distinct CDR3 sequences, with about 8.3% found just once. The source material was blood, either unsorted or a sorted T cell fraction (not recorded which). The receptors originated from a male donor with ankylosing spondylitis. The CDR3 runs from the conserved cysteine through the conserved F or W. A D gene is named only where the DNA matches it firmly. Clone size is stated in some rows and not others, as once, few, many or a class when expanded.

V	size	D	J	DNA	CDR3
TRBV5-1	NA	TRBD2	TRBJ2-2	TGCGCCAGCAGCTTGGCCTTAGCGGGAGAGGACGGGGAGCTGTTTTTT	CASSLALAGEDGELFF
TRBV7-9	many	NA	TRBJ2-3	TGTGCCAGCAGCTTAGGAACAGATACGCAGTATTTT	CASSLGTDTQYF
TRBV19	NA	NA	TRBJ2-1	TGTGCCAGTAGTGAAAGGGGTTTAGGCTACAATGAGCAGTTCTTC	CASSERGLGYNEQFF
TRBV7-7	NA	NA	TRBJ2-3	TGTGCCAGCAGCTTAGGACAGTTACAGACAGATACGCAGTATTTT	CASSLGQLQTDTQYF
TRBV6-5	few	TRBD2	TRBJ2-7	TGTGCCAGCAGCTACGCGGGAGAGTCCTACGAGCAGTACTTC	CASSYAGESYEQYF
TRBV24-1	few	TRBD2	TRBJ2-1	TGTGCCACCAGTGACCAGACTAGCGGGAGGTGGAATGAGCAGTTCTTC	CATSDQTSGRWNEQFF
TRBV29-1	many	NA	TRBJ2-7	TGCAGCGTTGAAGATCAAACTTTCTACGAGCAGTACTTC	CSVEDQTFYEQYF
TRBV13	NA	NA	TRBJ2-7	TGTGCCAGCAGCCCGAACGACGATTTAGGGCAGTACTTC	CASSPNDDLGQYF
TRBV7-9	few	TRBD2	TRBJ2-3	TGTGCCGCCCATACTAGCGGCCTCACAGATACGCAGTATTTT	CAAHTSGLTDTQYF
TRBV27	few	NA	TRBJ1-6	TGTGCCAGCAGTTTCTCGAAAGACGGGGTGTTTTCACCCCTCCACTTT	CASSFSKDGVFSPLHF
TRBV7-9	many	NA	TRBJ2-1	TGTGCCAGCAGCTCAACAGGGTACAATGAGCAGTTCTTC	CASSSTGYNEQFF
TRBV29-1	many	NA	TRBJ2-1	TGCAGCACCCCTAGGGGCGGTGAGCAGTTCTTC	CSTPRGGEQFF
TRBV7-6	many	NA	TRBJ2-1	TGTGCCAGCAGCTTTCCCGGGACTGAGCAGTTCTTC	CASSFPGTEQFF
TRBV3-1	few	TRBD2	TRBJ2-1	TGTGCCAGCAGCCAAGAAACCCAGCGGGAGAAGTATAATGAGCAGTTCTTC	CASSQETQREKYNEQFF
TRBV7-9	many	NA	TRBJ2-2	TGTGCCAGCGAAGGAAGGACCAACACCGGGGAGCTGTTTTTT	CASEGRTNTGELFF
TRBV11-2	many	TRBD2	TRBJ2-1	TGTGCCAGCAGCTTATATTCCCTAGCGGACTACAATGAGCAGTTCTTC	CASSLYSLADYNEQFF
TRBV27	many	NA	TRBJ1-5	TGTGCCAGCAGTTCGGGAAACCTCGGAGCCCAGCATTTT	CASSSGNLGAQHF
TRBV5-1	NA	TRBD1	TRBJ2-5	TGCGCCAGTCGACAGGGGCAAGAGACCCAGTACTTC	CASRQGQETQYF
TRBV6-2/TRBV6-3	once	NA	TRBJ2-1	TGTGCCAGCAGCCCCGAAGCGGTCTCCTACAATGAGCAGTTCTTC	CASSPEAVSYNEQFF
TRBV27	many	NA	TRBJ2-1	TGTGCCAGCAGTTTAAGTGGCCAGCACAATGAGCAGTTCTTC	CASSLSGQHNEQFF
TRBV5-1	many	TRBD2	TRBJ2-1	TGCGCCAGCAGCTTGGGACTAGCGGGTGACAATGAGCAGTTCTTC	CASSLGLAGDNEQFF
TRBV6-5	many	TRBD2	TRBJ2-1	TGTGCCAGCAGTTTAGCGGGACTGGGCAATGAGCAGTTCTTC	CASSLAGLGNEQFF
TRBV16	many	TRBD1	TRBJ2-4	TGTGCCAGCAGCCAATACAGGGGGTATCAGTACTTC	CASSQYRGYQYF
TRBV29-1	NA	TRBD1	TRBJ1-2	TGCAGCGTGCAGGGGGCGCAGAGTGGCTACACCTTC	CSVQGAQSGYTF
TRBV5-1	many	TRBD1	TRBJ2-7	TGCGCCAGCAGCCCTGGGACAGCCAGAACCTACGAGCAGTACTTC	CASSPGTARTYEQYF
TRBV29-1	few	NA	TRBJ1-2	TGCAGCGTTGAATTCACTACCGAAAACTATGGCTACACCTTC	CSVEFTTENYGYTF
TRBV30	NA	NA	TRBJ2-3	TGTGCCTGGAGTACTGGGACTCCTGGCACAGATACGCAGTATTTT	CAWSTGTPGTDTQYF
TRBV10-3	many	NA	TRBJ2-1	TGTGCCATCAGGGGCCCAGTTTACAATGAGCAGTTCTTC	CAIRGPVYNEQFF
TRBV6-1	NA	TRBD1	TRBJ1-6	TGTGCCAGCAGTCTGGCGGAGACAGGGAGTTCACCCCTCCACTTT	CASSLAETGSSPLHF
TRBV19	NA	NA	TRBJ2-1	TGTGCCAGTAGTGTGATTTTAGTACAGGGAAAGATGGACAATGAGCAGTTCTTC	CASSVILVQGKMDNEQFF
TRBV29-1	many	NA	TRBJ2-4	TGCAGCGCCGGGGGGCGAGTGGGGGACATTCAGTACTTC	CSAGGRVGDIQYF
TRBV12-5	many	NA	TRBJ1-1	TGTGCTAGTGGTAGGGCTTCTTCCATGAACACTGAAGCTTTCTTT	CASGRASSMNTEAFF
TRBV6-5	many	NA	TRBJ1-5	TGTGCCAGCAGTTATCCGTGGTGCCTTCAGCCCCAGCATTTT	CASSYPWCLQPQHF
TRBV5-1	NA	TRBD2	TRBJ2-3	TGCGCCAGTTCCGAGGTAGCGGGAGTAAGTGATACGCAGTATTTT	CASSEVAGVSDTQYF
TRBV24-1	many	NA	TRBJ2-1	TGTGCCACCGCCGGGACCGTTGACAATGAGCAGTTCTTC	CATAGTVDNEQFF
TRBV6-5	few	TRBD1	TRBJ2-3	TGTGCCAGCAGTTCCGGACAGGGGGAGATTTCAGATACGCAGTATTTT	CASSSGQGEISDTQYF
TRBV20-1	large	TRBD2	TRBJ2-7	TGCAGTGCTAGAGAAGGGAGGGACTACGAGCAGTACTTC	CSAREGRDYEQYF
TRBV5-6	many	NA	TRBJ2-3	TGTGCCAGCAGCTTGCTTATTAGCACAGATACGCAGTATTTT	CASSLLISTDTQYF
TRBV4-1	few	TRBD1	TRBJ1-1	TGCGCCAGCAGCCCCTCAGGAGCCGGACAGGGGAAAGCTTTCTTT	CASSPSGAGQGKAFF
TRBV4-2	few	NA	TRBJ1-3	TGTGCCAGCAGCCAAGTTGGGACTGGAAACACCATATATTTT	CASSQVGTGNTIYF